Shown below are 11 T cell receptor beta chains from a single sample sequenced in a study of long-term antiretroviral therapy in people with HIV. A v3.0 immunoSEQ assay was performed at survey level. Method: immunoSEQ multiplex PCR; TCRdb's copy keeps in-frame clones and lacks some. The table records about 21,000 clones, approximately 81% of them present only once. The source material was unsorted PBMCs, sampled at the start of antiretroviral therapy. The receptors come from a man in his fifties with HIV.

The chain uses TRBV18 and TRBJ1-2; 9 bases align to TRBD1. After removal of 0 bases from V and 4 bases from J, the junction contained 3 bases not matched to a gene. The CDR3 is 15 residues long. Germline CDR1 reads KGHSH; CDR2 reads LQKENI. The CDR3 here is CASSPPRDRVYGYTF. CDR3 nucleotides: TGTGCCAGCTCACCACCCCGGGACAGGGTCTATGGCTACACCTTC.

The rearrangement uses TRBV6-5 and TRBJ2-2; D gene uncertain. With 2 bases removed from V and 0 bases from J, the gap between germline ends came to 7 bases. The CDR3 has 15 amino acids. Germline values: CDR1 MNHEY, CDR2 SVGAGI. The CDR3 region is CASSYAPANTGELFF. The CDR3, as DNA: TGTGCCAGCAGTTACGCGCCCGCGAACACCGGGGAGCTGTTTTTT.

The V call is TRBV5-5, the J call TRBJ1-2; unclear D gene. The CDR3 runs to 16 residues. From germline, CDR1 is SGHKS and CDR2 YYEKEE (reference sequence). V was clipped by 3 bases and J by 4 bases, with 19 bases between them. CDR3 sequence (DNA): TGTGCCAGCAGCTCTAGGACCGTCCCCCGGAGCTATGGCTACACCTTC. Translating it yields CASSSRTVPRSYGYTF.

Points on this clone: This sample also contains other DNA sequences that code for the same CDR3. This chain connects TRBV7-2 to TRBJ1-1, with 9 bases matching TRBD1. Germline lookup yields CDR1 SGHTA and CDR2 FQGNSA. Germline trimming cut 4 bases from V and 1 base from J; bases unmatched to any gene: 1. This CDR3 is built from 14 residues. CDR3 coding DNA: TGTGCCAGCAGCTCGGGACAGGGGAACACTGAAGCTTTCTTT. Its protein is CASSSGQGNTEAFF.

This chain connects TRBV6-5 to TRBJ1-2, with 7 nucleotides matching TRBD1. Germline CDR1 MNHEY, CDR2 SVGAGI. The CDR3 consists of 12 residues. J was trimmed by 8 bases and V by 8 bases; bases with no gene match: 8. The CDR3 DNA follows: TGTGCCAGCCAGACCCCAGGGGGAGGCTACACCTTC. Translation gives CASQTPGGGYTF.

The CDR3 spells CASSYGPSSYEQYF. CDR3 sequence (DNA): TGTGCCAGCAGTTACGGGCCGAGCTCCTACGAGCAGTACTTC. This chain uses TRBV6-5 with TRBJ2-7; D is ambiguous. Trimming removed 2 bases from V and 0 bases from J, with 8 bases in between. CDR3 length equals 14 residues. CDR1 and CDR2 from the germline V gene are MNHEY and SVGAGI.

The V gene is TRBV19, the J gene TRBJ2-7; D possibly corresponds to TRBD2 (6 bases). Trimming removed 3 bases at V and 6 bases at J, with 15 bases between. Germline CDR1 and CDR2: LNHDA and SQIVND (reference sequence). There are 14 residues in the CDR3. The CDR3 sequence: CASSIAGLPTEQYF. CDR3 bases: TGTGCCAGTAGTATCGCGGGGCTACCAACCGAGCAGTACTTC.

This clone was seen a handful of times. The chain joins TRBV11-2 to TRBJ1-1; D remains unclear. CDR1 and CDR2 (germline): SGHAT, FQNNGV. CDR3 length: 13 amino acids. V was clipped by 4 bases and J by 1 base, with 7 bases between them. The CDR3 DNA follows: TGTGCCAGCAGCTGGGAGCCGAACACTGAAGCTTTCTTT. Translation: CASSWEPNTEAFF. The full variable domain, in which reference TRBV11-2 and TRBJ1-1 provide the parts outside the CDR3, is EAGVAQSPRYKIIEKRQSVAFWCNPISGHATLYWYQQILGQGPKLLIQFQNNGVVDDSQLPKDRFSAERLKGVDSTLKIQPAKLEDSAVYLCASSWEPNTEAFFGQGTRLTVV.

CDR3 residues: CASSALGQGTAEAFF. CDR3 coding DNA: TGCGCCAGCAGCGCGCTGGGACAGGGTACCGCTGAAGCTTTCTTT. The chain joins TRBV5-1 to TRBJ1-1; 9 nucleotides agree with TRBD1. The CDR3 totals 15 residues. V was clipped by 4 bases and J by 6 bases; unmatched bases: 10. Germline V gene sequence: CDR1 SGHRS, CDR2 YFSETQ.

V gene TRBV6-1 combines with J gene TRBJ2-1; unclear D gene. The CDR3 totals 15 residues. In germline, CDR1 is MNHNS, CDR2 SASEGT. V lost 7 bases to trimming and J lost 9 bases, with 22 bases between them. CDR3 sequence (DNA): TGTGCCAGCAAAATCAGCGATTCGGGTTTTAGTGAGCAGTTCTTC. Translation gives CASKISDSGFSEQFF.

This chain joins TRBV4-3 and TRBJ1-4; TRBD1 matches at 7 bases. The ends lost 4 bases at V and 6 bases at J; junction bases unmatched: 2. The CDR3 spans 13 residues. Looked up from germline, CDR1 is LGHNA and CDR2 is YSLEER. CDR3: CASSLGTDEKLFF. The CDR3 DNA follows: TGCGCCAGCAGCCTGGGGACAGATGAAAAACTGTTTTTT.